These 28 T cell receptor beta chains were all obtained from the same sample, sequenced in a study of human T cells and chemical hapten exposure. This sample's time point: healthy volunteer bleed at 2 weeks. Unfractionated whole blood yielded total RNA. Each CDR3 protein is one row after TCRdb ran MiXCR on the RACE reads. The data show about 45,000 distinct CDR3 sequences, roughly 4.5% seen once. Sequenced sample: whole blood. The source is a human donor in good health. Some clones in this sample may be carry-over from other donors' samples.

The chain has TRBV5-1 and TRBJ1-4; 7 bases are shared with TRBD1. The CDR3 sequence is 15 residues long. V shed 0 bases and J 5 bases; nucleotides not matched to a gene: 4. Germline CDR1 and CDR2: SGHRS and YFSETQ. The CDR3 here is CASSLDGTENEKLFF. CDR3 DNA sequence: TGCGCCAGCAGCTTGGACGGGACAGAGAATGAAAAACTGTTTTTT.

This clonotype was observed many times. This chain uses TRBV4-1 with TRBJ2-5; 8 bases agree with TRBD1. Per the germline V gene, CDR1 is MGHRA and CDR2 is YSYEKL. The CDR3 is made up of 16 amino acids. Germline trimming cut 1 base from V and 6 bases from J; bases unmatched to any gene: 10. For the CDR3, the DNA is TGCGCCAGCAGCCAAGGCTTGACAGGGGTTGTGAAGACCCAGTACTTC. It yields the protein CASSQGLTGVVKTQYF.

The V call is TRBV3-1, the J call TRBJ2-7; D is unresolved. The V end lost 7 bases, the J end lost 4 bases, and 17 bases lay between the germline ends. The CDR3 loop spans 14 amino acids. CDR1 and CDR2 (germline): LGHDT, YNNKEL (reference sequence). CDR3 in amino acids: CASTPRVGSYEQYF. For the CDR3, the DNA is TGTGCCAGCACGCCGCGAGTTGGTTCGTACGAGCAGTACTTC.

Of note for this clonotype: Just one base apart from a much larger clone, this may be a read error. The gene calls are TRBV28 and TRBJ1-2; 8 nucleotides match TRBD1. The CDR3 contains 13 residues. The V gene's germline CDR1 is MDHEN and CDR2 SYDVKM. The CDR3 bases are TGTGCCAGCAGCGCCGGACAGGGCTATAGCTACACCTTC. Encoded protein: CASSAGQGYSYTF.

This clonotype was counted ten times or more. V and J are TRBV11-2 and TRBJ1-1, with D possibly being TRBD1 (6 bases). The CDR3 has 15 amino acids. Germline values: CDR1 SGHAT, CDR2 FQNNGV. Trimming left V 6 bases short and J 0 bases short, with 14 bases between. The CDR3 region is CASRRLGGLNTEAFF. The CDR3, as DNA: TGTGCCAGCAGGCGCTTAGGGGGGCTGAACACTGAAGCTTTCTTT. Full variable domain (remainder filled in from reference TRBV11-2 and TRBJ1-1): EAGVAQSPRYKIIEKRQSVAFWCNPISGHATLYWYQQILGQGPKLLIQFQNNGVVDDSQLPKDRFSAERLKGVDSTLKIQPAKLEDSAVYLCASRRLGGLNTEAFFGQGTRLTVV.

The gene calls are TRBV7-9 and TRBJ1-5, with a weak D call TRBD1 (5 bases). V was cut by 6 bases and J by 6 bases, with 15 bases left in between. The CDR3 sequence is 14 residues long. The germline CDR1 and CDR2 sequences are SEHNR and FQNEAQ (reference sequence). CDR3 sequence: CASSLGVAGQPQHF. The CDR3 nucleotides read TGTGCCAGCAGTCTGGGGGTGGCGGGTCAGCCCCAGCATTTT.

This clonotype appeared many times. This sequence joins TRBV5-1 and TRBJ1-2, with D perhaps matching TRBD1 (5 bases). V lost 5 bases, J lost 4 bases, and 9 bases lay in between. The CDR3 runs to 12 residues. Per the germline V gene, CDR1 is SGHRS and CDR2 is YFSETQ. The CDR3 protein is CASSYRSYGYTF. DNA for the CDR3: TGCGCCAGCAGTTACAGGTCCTATGGCTACACCTTC.

This clonotype was observed at least ten times. The chain has TRBV6-6 and TRBJ1-5; 7 bases align to TRBD1. J gave up 3 bases and V 6 bases, and 5 bases lay outside the gene matches. The CDR3 is made up of 14 amino acids. Germline CDR1 is MNHNY and CDR2 is SVGAGI (reference sequence). CDR3 sequence (DNA): TGTGCCAGCAGCGGGACAGCCTTCAATCAGCCCCAGCATTTT. Its protein is CASSGTAFNQPQHF.

V and J are TRBV18 and TRBJ1-2; D unclear. Trimming cost V 2 bases and J 6 bases, with 10 bases left between them. Germline CDR1 is KGHSH and CDR2 is LQKENI. The length of the CDR3 is 13 residues. This chain's CDR3 is CASSPNRGDGYTF. CDR3 nucleotide sequence: TGTGCCAGCTCACCAAACCGGGGAGATGGCTACACCTTC.

This clonotype was counted many times. The chain carries TRBV9 and TRBJ2-1; D unclear. Germline V CDR1 and CDR2: SGDLS, YYNGEE. This CDR3 is built from 12 residues. V lost 0 bases, J lost 5 bases, and 3 bases lay in between. The CDR3 sequence: CASSVVNNEQFF. The CDR3 DNA reads as TGTGCCAGCAGCGTAGTTAACAATGAGCAGTTCTTC.

In this sample, this clonotype turned up many times. This chain uses TRBV4-2 with TRBJ2-5; D might be TRBD2 (6 bases). From germline, CDR1 is LGHNA and CDR2 YNFKEQ. This CDR3 region has 17 residues. The V and J ends lost 0 bases and 2 bases respectively, with 16 bases between them. CDR3 loop: CASSQELSPGGQETQYF. The CDR3, as DNA: TGTGCCAGCAGCCAAGAGCTATCCCCCGGAGGGCAAGAGACCCAGTACTTC.

This clonotype was recorded at least ten times. The chain combines TRBV6-2 or TRBV6-3 with TRBJ2-1; 16 bases are shared with TRBD2. Trimming cost V 5 bases and J 4 bases; bases outside gene matches: 11. The germline V gene encodes CDR1 MNHEY and CDR2 SVGEGT. The CDR3 spans 19 residues. The DNA of the CDR3 is TGTGCCAGCAGTCCTCTGGGACTAGCGGGAGGGCCACGATACAATGAGCAGTTCTTC. Translated, it gives CASSPLGLAGGPRYNEQFF.

The chain is built from TRBV28 and TRBJ1-2; 7 bases line up with TRBD1. The germline gives CDR1 MDHEN, CDR2 SYDVKM. The CDR3 sequence is 14 residues long. Trimming removed 11 bases from V and 2 bases from J; junction bases left unmatched: 11. The CDR3 DNA follows: TGTGCCGGCTCGGGCAGGGGGTGCAACTATGGCTACACCTTC. This translates into CAGSGRGCNYGYTF.

This clonotype was detected many times. This sequence joins TRBV5-1 and TRBJ2-1; D not certain. Germline loops: CDR1 SGHRS, CDR2 YFSETQ. The CDR3 runs to 14 residues. Trimming left V 0 bases short and J 1 base short, with 5 bases between. The CDR3 region has the DNA TGCGCCAGCAGCTTGGACAGATCCTACAATGAGCAGTTCTTC. Translated: CASSLDRSYNEQFF. Full variable domain (remainder filled in from reference TRBV5-1 and TRBJ2-1): KAGVTQTPRYLIKTRGQQVTLSCSPISGHRSVSWYQQTPGQGLQFLFEYFSETQRNKGNFPGRFSGRQFSNSRSEMNVSTLELGDSALYLCASSLDRSYNEQFFGPGTRLTVL.

The rearrangement links TRBV4-2 to TRBJ2-7; 13 positions agree with TRBD2. The germline V gene has CDR1 LGHNA and CDR2 YNFKEQ. J gave up 6 bases and V 1 base, and 6 bases lay outside the gene matches. The CDR3 is 16 amino acids. The CDR3 DNA is TGTGCCAGCAGCCAAGTCCGGACTAGCGGGAGTGGCGAGCAGTACTTC. Translated, it gives CASSQVRTSGSGEQYF.

This clonotype was counted ten times or more. The genes are TRBV28 and TRBJ2-1; TRBD2 might be the D (5 bases). Germline CDR1 is MDHEN and CDR2 is SYDVKM. Trimming left V 7 bases short and J 1 base short, with 20 bases between. This CDR3 region has 17 residues. CDR3 in DNA: TGTGCCAGCAACAGCCCAGCGGATCGACGGTCCTACAATGAGCAGTTCTTC. This encodes CASNSPADRRSYNEQFF.

The chain couples TRBV5-1 to TRBJ2-7; 11 positions match TRBD1. From germline, CDR1 is SGHRS and CDR2 YFSETQ. CDR3 size: 16 residues. V shed 4 bases and J 4 bases; nucleotides not matched to a gene: 10. CDR3 bases: TGCGCCAGCAGCGAGTCCACGGGACAGGGGGTATACGAGCAGTACTTC. It translates to CASSESTGQGVYEQYF. Supplemented by reference TRBV5-1 and TRBJ2-7, the full variable domain reads KAGVTQTPRYLIKTRGQQVTLSCSPISGHRSVSWYQQTPGQGLQFLFEYFSETQRNKGNFPGRFSGRQFSNSRSEMNVSTLELGDSALYLCASSESTGQGVYEQYFGPGTRLTVT.

The chain employs TRBV2 and TRBJ2-1; 11 bases agree with TRBD1. The CDR3 runs to 17 residues. CDR1 and CDR2 from the germline V gene are SNHLY and FYNNEI. With 6 bases clipped from V and 6 bases from J, the junction kept 13 bases outside the gene matches. CDR3 region: CASREKSVGTGGNEQFF. In nucleotides, the CDR3 is TGTGCCAGCAGAGAAAAAAGTGTGGGGACAGGGGGCAATGAGCAGTTCTTC.

This clonotype was seen at least ten times. The V and J genes are TRBV20-1 and TRBJ2-5, with D possibly matching TRBD1 (5 bases). The CDR3 has 13 amino acids. The germline V gene encodes CDR1 DFQATT and CDR2 SNEGSKA (reference sequence). The V end lost 4 bases, the J end lost 5 bases, and 14 bases lay between the germline ends. The CDR3 spells CSATGRAGETQYF. CDR3 sequence (DNA): TGCAGTGCTACCGGCAGGGCCGGGGAGACCCAGTACTTC.

This clonotype was seen a few times. The chain couples TRBV5-4 to TRBJ1-1; the D gene is possibly TRBD1 (5 bases). The CDR3 spans 18 residues. Trimming removed 3 bases at V and 1 base at J, with 22 bases between. The germline CDR1 and CDR2 sequences are SGHNT and YYREEE (reference sequence). CDR3 DNA sequence: TGTGCCAGCAGCTCTCGACGGGACTTCCCGATGGAGAACACTGAAGCTTTCTTT. It yields the protein CASSSRRDFPMENTEAFF.

This clonotype came up a few times. One end of the junction fails to match germline, which may point to a read error. The CDR3 loop is CASSSSTAILNEKLFF. DNA for the CDR3: TGTGCTAGCAGTTCCTCCACTGCTATCTTGAATGAAAAACTGTTTTTT. The gene calls are TRBV7-7 and TRBJ1-4; D remains ambiguous. Germline V gives CDR1 SSHAT, CDR2 FNYEAQ (reference sequence). The CDR3 extends over 16 amino acids.

This clonotype was seen a few times. V usage is TRBV4-1 and J usage is TRBJ1-2, with 7 bases aligning to TRBD1. V trimming: 3 bases; J trimming: 4 bases; junction bases outside the gene matches: 8. Germline CDR1 is MGHRA and CDR2 is YSYEKL. This CDR3 contains 15 residues. CDR3 sequence (DNA): TGCGCCAGCAGCCAGAGAGGGGGCAATGCCTATGGCTACACCTTC. It specifies CASSQRGGNAYGYTF.

This clonotype was seen repeatedly, ten times or more. The chain carries TRBV24-1 and TRBJ2-3; D remains unclear. V was clipped by 0 bases and J by 4 bases, with 1 base between them. This CDR3 is 12 amino acids long. Germline V gene lookup returns CDR1 KGHDR and CDR2 SFDVKD. The CDR3 nucleotides are TGTGCCACCAGTGATTTGCCAGATACGCAGTATTTT. The encoded protein is CATSDLPDTQYF.

In its sample, this clonotype was seen a few times. The DNA of the CDR3 is TGTGCCGGACAGGAATCGGGTGAAGCTTTCTTT. This gives the protein CAGQESGEAFF. The V and J genes are TRBV2 and TRBJ1-1; TRBD1 aligns across 7 bases. V was pared by 11 bases and J by 7 bases, with 7 bases of the junction left unmatched. The CDR3 has 11 amino acids. Germline V lookup: CDR1 SNHLY, CDR2 FYNNEI.

This clonotype was seen many times. V is TRBV7-3 and J is TRBJ2-4, with D uncertain. Trimming pared 1 base from V and 12 bases from J, leaving 13 bases between. Germline CDR1 reads SGHTA; CDR2 reads FQGTGA. The CDR3 has 13 residues. The CDR3 DNA reads as TGTGCCAGCAGCTTAAGTGAACTCACGCATCAGTACTTC. Encoded protein: CASSLSELTHQYF.

V gene TRBV20-1 combines with J gene TRBJ2-7; TRBD2 might be the D (6 bases). The CDR3 runs 16 residues. The germline V gene encodes CDR1 DFQATT and CDR2 SNEGSKA (reference sequence). Trimming pared 0 bases from V and 2 bases from J, leaving 17 bases between. This chain's CDR3 is CSARDAEGRGPYEQYF. DNA of the CDR3: TGCAGTGCTAGAGATGCGGAGGGTAGGGGTCCCTACGAGCAGTACTTC.

This clonotype has ten or more counts. This rearrangement joins TRBV9 to TRBJ2-3, with TRBD1 identical over 8 bases. V lost 1 base and J lost 1; bases outside the gene matches: 2. There are 15 residues in the CDR3. CDR1 and CDR2 from the germline V gene are SGDLS and YYNGEE. The DNA for the CDR3 is TGTGCCAGCAGCGTACAGGGGGCTGGCACAGATACGCAGTATTTT. Protein: CASSVQGAGTDTQYF.

Ten or more counts support this clonotype. The chain couples TRBV5-1 to TRBJ2-3, with a weak D call TRBD2 (5 bases). Germline V gene sequence: CDR1 SGHRS, CDR2 YFSETQ. The CDR3 spans 16 residues. V lost 0 bases, J lost 5 bases, and 16 bases lay in between. In DNA, the CDR3 is TGCGCCAGCAGCTTGGTGCCCACCGACTACGTAGATACGCAGTATTTT. Its protein is CASSLVPTDYVDTQYF.